The following is a TCR beta chain sequence with its context. The antigen remains unidentified. The germline gives CDR1 SQVTM, CDR2 ANQGSEA. The CDR3 extends over 10 amino acids. V was pared by 7 bases and J by 3 bases, with 6 bases between. This specimen comes from a study of T cell responses to AZD1222 COVID-19 vaccine. Study-wide findings and caveats: Distributed over spike, vaccine-associated CD4 TCRs predominated at 160-218 and 743-854.

Using immunoSEQ multiplex PCR, the repertoire was profiled, and TCRdb retains in-frame clones only, with some absent. The sample includes roughly 150,000 clones, about 91% of them seen just once. The gene calls are TRBV29-1 and TRBJ1-1; D not resolved. The sample was peripheral blood, taken on day 0 of AZD1222 vaccination. This TCR was sampled from an adult in good health. The CDR3 coding sequence is TGCAGCGGGAGGGACACTGAAGCTTTCTTT. Translated: CSGRDTEAFF.